This entry is about one TCR beta chain. Its antigen is unknown. The blood sample was taken during the colonoscopy visit. Sequenced by immunoSEQ multiplex PCR; TCRdb stores in-frame clones only, minus some. The table lists roughly 30,000 clones, roughly 82% of them singletons. The sample belongs to a study of pediatric ulcerative colitis. Study outcomes and limitations: Blood-rectal clonal overlap within each person was significantly higher in ulcerative colitis patients than controls.

Input material: blood. The sequence came from a boy between 10 and 17 years old with severe ulcerative colitis.

The CDR3 DNA follows: TGCGCCAGCAGCCCAGGCTTTGCGGGGGGGCGGGAGACCCAGTACTTC. Protein: CASSPGFAGGRETQYF. V gene TRBV4-1 combines with J gene TRBJ2-5; the match to TRBD2 covers 9 bases. V dropped 4 bases and J dropped 5; count of bases not matched to a gene: 11. Germline V gene data show CDR1 as MGHRA and CDR2 as YSYEKL. The CDR3 runs to 16 residues.